There are many counts of the clone carrying this T cell receptor beta chain. Its antigen is as yet unknown. This record belongs to a study of CD8+CD57+ T cells in acquired aplastic anemia. Study-level information: Yields of DNA that came from sorted CD4+ and CD8+ cells averaged around 3 ug. Study-wide findings and caveats: A set of approximately 29 CD8+ CDR3 sequences was shared between patients and controls, and these sequences appeared highly expressed in patients. No significant patient-versus-control difference appeared in CD8+ Simpson's diversity.

TCR beta VDJ and CDR3 profiles were obtained from a genomic DNA template. TCRdb independently ran MiXCR on the reads; one entry per CDR3 protein. The sample lists some 130,000 distinct CDR3 sequences; around 41% were seen once. The V gene end was trimmed by 5 bases and the J gene end by 7 bases; junction bases not matched to a gene: 2. Germline assignment: CDR1 SQVTM and CDR2 ANQGSEA. The CDR3 spans 11 residues. Sequencing used sorted CD4+, CD8+, or CD8+CD57+ T cells (not recorded which) from PBMCs. This sequence originates from a human donor in good health, serving as a control. The gene calls are TRBV29-1 and TRBJ2-1; TRBD2 matches 7 bases. In DNA form, the CDR3 reads TGCAGCGTTAGCGGGATGAATGAGCAGTTCTTC. Protein: CSVSGMNEQFF.